The 24 T cell receptor beta chains below come from one sample, sequenced in a study of T cell clonality in common variable immunodeficiency. Sequencing was performed with immunoSEQ multiplex PCR; in TCRdb, only in-frame clones are kept and a portion is missing. Sampling found approximately 44,000 clones, none seen once. Sequenced input: peripheral blood mononuclear cells. The receptors originated from a person aged 18 to 75 in good health.

The table lists this clone with many counts. CDR3 amino acids: CASSERSQGRSYGYTF. Incomplete CDR3 DNA: TGTGCCAGTAGTGAACGCTCACAGGGGAGGTCCTATGGC. V and J are TRBV19 and TRBJ1-2; the match to TRBD1 covers 7 bases. The CDR3 end falls 3 residues outside the read, so it is completed with the germline J gene. Germline values: CDR1 LNHDA, CDR2 SQIVND (reference sequence). CDR3 length: 16 amino acids. The trim removed 5 bases at V and 4 bases at J, leaving 13 bases unmatched.

This clone has ten or more counts. This CDR3 reads CSATPGLAGVEQFF. Partial CDR3 DNA: TGCAGTGCTACCCCCGGACTAGCGGGGGTTGAG. V usage is TRBV20-1 and J usage is TRBJ2-1; 13 bases line up with TRBD2. The read finishes 3 residues shy of the CDR3 end, and the germline J gene is used to complete it. After removal of 4 bases from V and 9 bases from J, the junction contained 6 bases not matched to a gene. CDR3 size: 14 residues. Germline V lookup: CDR1 DFQATT, CDR2 SNEGSKA (reference sequence).

As to this clone: The missing CDR3 end, 3 residues past where the read stops, is filled in from the germline J gene. J is TRBJ2-7 and V is TRBV7-6; 7 positions agree with TRBD1. Trimming took 5 bases from V and 2 from J; bases not matched to a gene: 6. Germline lookup yields CDR1 SGHVS and CDR2 FNYEAQ. The CDR3 sequence is 14 residues long. The CDR3 sequence is CASSPRQGTYEQYF. The covered CDR3 bases are TGTGCCAGCAGCCCCCGACAGGGTACCTACGAG.

Many counts were recorded for this clone. The CDR3 here is CASAGAGGYEQFF. Incomplete CDR3 DNA: TGTGCCAGTGCGGGGGCCGGCGGGTATGAG. This rearrangement joins TRBV19 to TRBJ2-1; a possible D gene is TRBD2 (7 bases). The read is 3 residues too short to cover the CDR3 end, so that end is filled in from the germline J gene. Trimming pared 8 bases from V and 8 bases from J, leaving 16 bases between. This CDR3 region has 13 residues. In germline, CDR1 is LNHDA, CDR2 SQIVND (reference sequence).

The table lists this clone with many counts. The sequenced fragment ends 3 residues before the CDR3 boundary, so the rest is inferred from the germline J gene. The V call is TRBV5-1, the J call TRBJ2-2; 12 positions agree with TRBD1. After removal of 4 bases from V and 7 bases from J, the junction contained 14 bases not matched to a gene. Germline assignment: CDR1 SGHRS and CDR2 YFSETQ. CDR3 size: 18 residues. The DNA read from the CDR3 is TGCGCCAGCAGCAATACTCCCCCGGGACAGGGGGCGGGCGGGGAG. Translating it yields CASSNTPPGQGAGGE. The entire CDR3 protein is CASSNTPPGQGAGGELFF.

Ten or more counts support this clone. With the read ending 3 residues before the CDR3 end, the germline J gene is used to fill in that end. The chain recombines TRBV30 with TRBJ1-2, with D perhaps matching TRBD1 (5 bases). CDR1 is GTSNPN, CDR2 SVGIG, per germline (reference sequence). V shed 0 bases and J shed 2 bases, with 7 bases lying between them. The CDR3 length is 13 residues. The CDR3 sequence is CAWSVRGNYGYTF. The CDR3 DNA, read in part, is TGTGCCTGGAGTGTACGGGGGAACTATGGC.

In its sample, this clone was seen many times. Germline is not matched at one junction end, which may reflect a read error. The CDR3 goes on 3 residues after the read ends, and that part is filled in from the germline J gene. The chain links TRBV4-2 to TRBJ2-3; D might be TRBD1 (5 bases). The CDR3 is 18 amino acids. The V gene's germline CDR1 is LGHNA and CDR2 YNFKEQ. The CDR3 sequence is CASSQSKVDTEITDTQYF. The part of the CDR3 DNA that was read is TGCGCCAGCAGCCAAAGTAAAGTGGACACCGAGATCACAGATACG.

This clone was observed many times. Read data end 3 residues before the CDR3 end; the end is taken from the germline J gene. The V and J genes are TRBV19 and TRBJ1-4; D is unclear. CDR1 LNHDA and CDR2 SQIVND come from the germline V gene (reference sequence). The CDR3 consists of 15 residues. V was trimmed by 9 bases and J by 0 bases, leaving 14 bases between them. CDR3 region: CASQNRRATNEKLFF. The covered CDR3 bases are TGTGCCAGCCAGAACCGGAGGGCAACTAATGAAAAA.

Many counts were recorded for this clone. The read ends 3 residues before the CDR3 terminus; that terminus is restored from the germline J gene. This sequence joins TRBV5-1 and TRBJ2-3; 8 bases are a match to TRBD2. There are 15 residues in the CDR3. V was pared by 6 bases and J by 7 bases, with 13 bases of the junction left unmatched. Germline CDR1 SGHRS, CDR2 YFSETQ. CDR3 loop: CASNLRGGSSYTQYF. The sequenced part of the CDR3 DNA is TGCGCCAGCAACCTTCGGGGGGGTTCATCGTATACG.

This clone occurred many times. The CDR3 end lies 3 residues beyond the end of the read and is filled in from the germline J gene. This chain uses TRBV5-6 with TRBJ1-2; 8 bases line up with TRBD1. Germline assignment: CDR1 SGHDT and CDR2 YYEEEE. This CDR3 has 12 amino acids. CDR3 residues: CASRADRGDYTF. CDR3 bases read: TGTGCCAGCAGAGCTGACAGGGGCGAC. Using reference TRBV5-6 and TRBJ1-2 for the parts outside the CDR3, the full variable domain is DAGVTQSPTHLIKTRGQQVTLRCSPKSGHDTVSWYQQALGQGPQFIFQYYEEEERQRGNFPDRFSGHQFPNYSSELNVNALLLGDSALYLCASRADRGDYTFGSGTRLTVV.

This clone appeared a few times. With the read ending 3 residues before the CDR3 end, the germline J gene is used to fill in that end. The genes are TRBV18 and TRBJ2-7; the D gene is possibly TRBD1 (6 bases). The CDR3 runs 15 residues. Germline V gene lookup returns CDR1 KGHSH and CDR2 LQKENI. V gave up 3 bases and J gave up 3 bases, with 15 bases separating them. This CDR3 reads CASSPTARTVYEQYF. The part of the CDR3 DNA that was read is TGTGCCAGCTCACCTACCGCCAGGACAGTCTACGAG.

This clone has at least ten counts. The read finishes 3 residues shy of the CDR3 end, and the germline J gene is used to complete it. The V gene is TRBV6-2 or TRBV6-3, the J gene TRBJ1-1; 9 bases are shared with TRBD1. Looked up from germline, CDR1 is MNHEY and CDR2 is SVGEGT. The V segment lost 7 bases and the J segment 5 bases; nucleotides outside the gene matches: 8. The CDR3 is 14 amino acids. The sequenced part of the CDR3 DNA is TGTGCCAGCACTGGGACAGGGCGAAAAACTGAA. This encodes CASTGTGRKTE. The CDR3, in full, reads CASTGTGRKTEAFF.

This clone came up many times. Read data end 3 residues before the CDR3 end; the end is taken from the germline J gene. The V call is TRBV20-1, the J call TRBJ2-2; 7 bases line up with TRBD2. The V segment lost 2 bases and the J segment 2 bases; nucleotides outside the gene matches: 14. Germline assignment: CDR1 DFQATT and CDR2 SNEGSKA (reference sequence). The CDR3 has 18 residues. Partial CDR3 DNA: TGCAGTGCTAGAACGTCAGTTACTAGCGCACCAAACACCGGGGAG. Protein product: CSARTSVTSAPNTGE. The full CDR3 protein reads CSARTSVTSAPNTGELFF.

This clone was observed many times. Partial CDR3 DNA: TGCGCCAGCAGCCAAGGGCTAGCGGGGTGGGGTGAG. Protein sequence: CASSQGLAGWGE. The full CDR3 reads CASSQGLAGWGEQFF. The chain links TRBV4-1 to TRBJ2-1; 9 bases align to TRBD2. The read stops 3 residues short of the end of the CDR3; the missing end is completed from the germline J gene. Germline CDR1 is MGHRA and CDR2 is YSYEKL. This CDR3 spans 15 amino acids. V lost 1 base, J lost 9 bases, and 7 bases stayed unmatched.

To note about this clone: The read gets to within 3 residues of the CDR3 end, and the germline J gene fills in the rest. V and J are TRBV19 and TRBJ2-2; 7 bases align to TRBD1. This CDR3 region has 15 residues. V shed 1 base, J shed 2 bases, and the junction held 1 base outside the gene matches. Per the germline V gene, CDR1 is LNHDA and CDR2 is SQIVND (reference sequence). The DNA read from the CDR3 is TGTGCCAGTAGTATAGGGGACAGAAACACCGGGGAG. Protein: CASSIGDRNTGE. Given in full, the CDR3 is CASSIGDRNTGELFF.

This clone was seen ten or more times. This chain's CDR3 is CASSLTGVGGYTF. The sequenced CDR3 bases are TGTGCCAGCAGCTTGACAGGGGTCGGTGGC. The rearrangement links TRBV5-6 to TRBJ1-2; 7 bases map to TRBD1. The observed sequence ends 3 residues before the CDR3 terminus, with the missing tail filled in from the germline J gene. Germline V gives CDR1 SGHDT, CDR2 YYEEEE. Trimming removed 1 base from V and 7 bases from J; junction bases left unmatched: 4. The CDR3 spans 13 residues. Using reference TRBV5-6 and TRBJ1-2 for the parts outside the CDR3, the full variable domain is DAGVTQSPTHLIKTRGQQVTLRCSPKSGHDTVSWYQQALGQGPQFIFQYYEEEERQRGNFPDRFSGHQFPNYSSELNVNALLLGDSALYLCASSLTGVGGYTFGSGTRLTVV.

This clone was recorded many times. The sequence runs out 3 residues before the end of the CDR3; the remainder is reconstructed from the germline J gene. This chain uses TRBV29-1 with TRBJ2-5; 11 nucleotides align to TRBD2. The CDR3 is 14 residues long. After removal of 4 bases from V and 2 bases from J, the junction contained 3 bases not matched to a gene. Germline V gene lookup returns CDR1 SQVTM and CDR2 ANQGSEA. The CDR3 spells CSVGLAGPQETQYF. The DNA read from the CDR3 is TGCAGCGTTGGACTAGCGGGACCGCAAGAGACC.

Ten or more counts support this clone. The CDR3 end lies 3 residues beyond the end of the read and is filled in from the germline J gene. V gene TRBV5-1 combines with J gene TRBJ2-7; tentatively, D is TRBD1 (6 bases). The CDR3 is 15 residues long. The V gene's germline CDR1 is SGHRS and CDR2 YFSETQ. V gave up 4 bases and J gave up 0 bases, with 14 bases separating them. The CDR3 reads CASSPNRGSSYEQYF. CDR3 DNA, as far as it was read: TGCGCCAGCAGCCCCAATAGGGGGAGCTCCTACGAG.

Many counts were recorded for this clone. The sequenced fragment ends 3 residues before the CDR3 boundary, so the rest is inferred from the germline J gene. The chain couples TRBV5-1 to TRBJ2-2; TRBD1 is a possible D gene (6 bases). This CDR3 is built from 14 residues. Germline values: CDR1 SGHRS, CDR2 YFSETQ. V was trimmed by 2 bases and J by 6 bases, leaving 11 bases between them. The CDR3 bases that were read are TGCGCCAGCAGCTTAACCAACAGGGCCGGGGAG. It is translated as CASSLTNRAGE. The whole CDR3 region reads CASSLTNRAGELFF.

This clone was detected ten times or more. The CDR3 end is not reached by the read, which stops 3 residues before it; the germline J gene fills it in. The chain combines TRBV10-3 with TRBJ2-2; the match to TRBD1 covers 10 bases. Germline trimming cut 7 bases from V and 7 bases from J; bases unmatched to any gene: 9. The CDR3 consists of 15 residues. CDR1 is ENHRY, CDR2 SYGVKD, per germline. The CDR3 DNA, read in part, is TGTGCCATCACCGACAGGGGGCCCCTCAACGGGGAG. Its translation: CAITDRGPLNGE. The entire CDR3 protein is CAITDRGPLNGELFF.

In this sample, this clone turned up a few times. One base away lies a much larger clone, so this may be a sequencing read error. The read gets to within 3 residues of the CDR3 end, and the germline J gene fills in the rest. Additional DNA sequences in this sample encode the identical CDR3. This rearrangement joins TRBV23-1 to TRBJ1-3; 9 nucleotides agree with TRBD1. TRBV23-1 is filed as an ORF, its function uncertain. The CDR3 is 16 amino acids. Incomplete CDR3 DNA: TGCGCCAGCAGTCTCGGGTTACAGGGGGCTGGAAACACG. Translating gives CASSLGLQGAGNT. The whole CDR3 reads CASSLGLQGAGNTIYF.

In its sample, this clone was seen many times. The covered CDR3 bases are TGTGCCAGCAGCTTACAGACAGGGTTCAAAAATCAGCCC. Residues: CASSLQTGFKNQP. The full CDR3 sequence reads CASSLQTGFKNQPQHF. The genes are TRBV7-8 and TRBJ1-5; 7 bases fit TRBD1. The read comes to an end 3 residues before the CDR3 does, leaving the germline J gene to fill in the end. V lost 2 bases to trimming and J lost 4 bases; unmatched junction nucleotides: 8. The CDR3 loop spans 16 amino acids. Per the germline V gene, CDR1 is SGHVS and CDR2 is FQNEAQ.

This clone occurred many times. The CDR3 end lies 3 residues beyond the end of the read and is filled in from the germline J gene. The chain has TRBV5-1 and TRBJ2-3; weak D call: TRBD2 (6 bases). V lost 2 bases to trimming and J lost 0 bases, with 13 bases between them. Germline CDR1 SGHRS, CDR2 YFSETQ. This CDR3 is built from 16 residues. The CDR3 sequence: CASSFPGLLSTDTQYF. The covered CDR3 bases are TGCGCCAGCAGCTTCCCGGGACTTCTTAGCACAGATACG.

The sample holds many counts of this clone. The read ends 3 residues early relative to the CDR3; the germline J gene fills the gap. This chain connects TRBV18 to TRBJ2-1, with TRBD1 matching over 8 bases. CDR1 KGHSH and CDR2 LQKENI come from the germline V gene. The CDR3 has 13 amino acids. With 3 bases clipped from V and 7 bases from J, the junction kept 2 bases outside the gene matches. CDR3 protein: CASSPGQVNEQFF. CDR3 bases read: TGTGCCAGCTCACCGGGACAGGTAAATGAG. The variable domain in full, with the rest retrieved from reference TRBV18 and TRBJ2-1, is NAGVMQNPRHLVRRRGQEARLRCSPMKGHSHVYWYRQLPEEGLKFMVYLQKENIIDESGMPKERFSAEFPKEGPSILRIQQVVRGDSAAYFCASSPGQVNEQFFGPGTRLTVL.